The source of this TCR beta chain is a study of shared clonotypes between healthy human individuals. Study-wide context: Plates per donor: three CD4 naive, three CD4 memory, two CD8 naive, one CD8 memory.

Produced via immunoSEQ multiplex PCR; TCRdb's table is partial and in-frame only. The data hold 550,000 to 850,000 clones, with roughly 72% observed a single time. The length of the CDR3 is 15 residues. Germline CDR1 reads MNHNS; CDR2 reads SASEGT. Turning to this clone: A junction end diverges from the germline sequence, so it may reflect a read error.

Sequencing was performed on memory CD4+ T cells sorted from blood. As for subset: CD45RA-negative fraction. V is TRBV6-1 and J is TRBJ2-7, with TRBD1 identical over 9 bases. The receptor was isolated from a young woman in good health. The CDR3 loop reads CASSEPGQGVYGQYF. The CDR3 DNA follows: TGTGCCAGCAGTGAGCCGGGACAGGGCGTCTACGGGCAGTACTTC.